The 7 T cell receptor beta chains in this list originate from one sample, sequenced in a study of CD8 T cells in Susac syndrome. A quantity of roughly 0.5 to 1 ug RNA underwent reverse transcription using random hexamers. TCRdb called the immunoSEQ multiplex PCR reads again in MiXCR, with one record for every CDR3 protein. The top ten clones hold 0.09% to 0.15% of a sample with about 400,000 distinct CDR3 sequences, approximately 85% of them seen once. Source material: CD8+ T cells from PBMCs. These receptors were obtained from a human donor with multiple sclerosis.

The chain links TRBV7-9 to TRBJ2-3, with 7 bases that match TRBD2. The CDR3 spans 17 residues. The trim removed 1 base at V and 6 bases at J, leaving 13 bases unmatched. The V gene's germline CDR1 is SEHNR and CDR2 FQNEAQ (reference sequence). CDR3 loop: CASSLVFRPLGGDTQYF. In nucleotides, the CDR3 is TGTGCCAGCAGCTTAGTCTTTCGGCCCCTCGGGGGGGATACGCAGTATTTT.

This chain uses TRBV7-9 with TRBJ1-1; D uncertain. Germline loops: CDR1 SEHNR, CDR2 FQNEAQ (reference sequence). This CDR3 is built from 13 residues. Trimming took off 0 bases at V and 6 bases at J, with 8 bases between the two ends. The CDR3 loop reads CASSLADLPEAFF. CDR3 DNA: TGTGCCAGCAGCTTAGCAGACCTACCTGAAGCTTTCTTT.

In its sample, this clonotype was seen once. This chain connects TRBV5-1 to TRBJ2-1; D not resolved. CDR1 and CDR2 (germline): SGHRS, YFSETQ. This CDR3 is built from 13 residues. V was shortened by 4 bases and J by 5 bases, with 10 bases between the two germline ends. The CDR3 DNA sequence: TGCGCCAGCAGCCGTGTACCAAACAATGAGCAGTTCTTC. Amino acids: CASSRVPNNEQFF.

The CDR3 DNA reads as TGTGCCAGCAGCTCGGGACAGGGACACTACGAGCAGTACTTC. It encodes CASSSGQGHYEQYF. The chain employs TRBV12-3 or TRBV12-4 and TRBJ2-7, with 9 nucleotides matching TRBD1. The CDR3 is 14 amino acids. V lost 6 bases and J lost 3; bases outside the gene matches: 6.

This chain connects TRBV6-5 to TRBJ2-2; the match to TRBD2 covers 8 bases. V lost 5 bases and J lost 3; bases outside the gene matches: 5. Germline V gives CDR1 MNHEY, CDR2 SVGAGI. This CDR3 comprises 15 residues. The CDR3 bases are TGTGCCAGCAGTGTGGGACTAGTGTACACCGGGGAGCTGTTTTTT. Translation: CASSVGLVYTGELFF.

This clonotype was observed a single time. The chain is built from TRBV7-9 and TRBJ2-7; D perhaps matches TRBD2 (6 bases). CDR1 SEHNR and CDR2 FQNEAQ come from the germline V gene (reference sequence). Trimming pared 1 base from V and 3 bases from J, leaving 13 bases between. The CDR3 length is 15 residues. The CDR3 region is CASSLEGTGFYEQYF. Here the CDR3 DNA reads TGTGCCAGCAGCTTAGAGGGGACTGGCTTCTACGAGCAGTACTTC.

The V and J genes are TRBV6-5 and TRBJ2-7; D assignment may be TRBD1 or TRBD2 (6 bases each). Per germline, CDR1 MNHEY and CDR2 SVGAGI. The CDR3 has 11 residues. Trimming removed 4 bases from V and 7 bases from J, with 8 bases in between. CDR3 bases: TGTGCCAGCAGTTGGGGGGCGGAGCAGTACTTC. Translation gives CASSWGAEQYF.